Here is one T cell receptor (beta chain) with its context. These data originate in a study of graft-versus-host responses after intestinal transplantation. Whole-study findings and limits: The highest levels of circulating GvH clones went along with early declines in HvG clones after transplant.

Upon completion of the reaction, proliferating CFSE-low responders, both CD3+CD4+ and CD3+CD8+, were sorted. Generated by immunoSEQ multiplex PCR, the TCRdb table keeps only in-frame clones and is missing some. This sample has 15,000 or so clones, with around 29% found just once. Germline CDR1 GTSNPN, CDR2 SVGIG (reference sequence). The CDR3 is 15 amino acids. V was shortened by 3 bases and J by 3 bases, with 14 bases between the two germline ends. The sequencing here drew on alloreactive CD4+ T cells from a mixed lymphocyte reaction culture, taken before intestinal transplant. The subset: CFSE-low proliferating T cells sorted from roughly 6-day pre-transplant mixed lymphocyte reaction (GvH or HvG direction). The gene calls are TRBV30 and TRBJ2-2; a weak D match, TRBD2 (5 bases). This sequence originates from a human patient who received an intestinal transplant. The CDR3 region is CAWSGRLAYTGELFF. CDR3 bases: TGTGCCTGGAGCGGACGGCTAGCCTACACCGGGGAGCTGTTTTTT.